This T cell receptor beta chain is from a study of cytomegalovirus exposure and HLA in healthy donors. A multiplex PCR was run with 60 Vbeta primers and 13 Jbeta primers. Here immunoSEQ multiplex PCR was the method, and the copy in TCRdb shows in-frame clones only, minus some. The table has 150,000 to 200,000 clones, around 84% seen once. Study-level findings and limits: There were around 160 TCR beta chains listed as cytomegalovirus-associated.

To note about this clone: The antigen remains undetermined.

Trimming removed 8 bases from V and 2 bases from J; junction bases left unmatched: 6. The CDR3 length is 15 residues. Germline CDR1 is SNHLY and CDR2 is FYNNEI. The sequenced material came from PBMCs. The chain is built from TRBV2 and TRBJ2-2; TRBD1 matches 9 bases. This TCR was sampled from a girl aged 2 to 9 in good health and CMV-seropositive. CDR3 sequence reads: CASGRDRANTGELFF. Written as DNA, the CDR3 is TGTGCCAGCGGACGGGACAGGGCAAACACCGGGGAGCTGTTTTTT.